Sequencing of this TCR beta chain was carried out in a study of T cells after posttransplantation cyclophosphamide. This table comes from immunoSEQ multiplex PCR, and its TCRdb copy is limited to in-frame clones, with some not included. The sample holds about 22,000 clones, roughly 90% seen once. Control samples came 1 year after myeloablative marrow transplants with methotrexate plus calcineurin inhibitor. The sequenced sample was PBMCs, obtained after an allogeneic stem cell transplant with a calcineurin inhibitor and methotrexate. This TCR was recovered from a female patient aged 50-65 years who received an allogeneic stem cell transplant from an unrelated donor, was CMV-positive, and had chronic GVHD only. T cells may partly derive from the graft donor.

The CDR3 DNA reads as TGTGCCAGCTACCGACCGGGTTTACAAGAGACCCAGTACTTC. This codes for CASYRPGLQETQYF. This chain joins TRBV7-8 and TRBJ2-5; D not resolved. The CDR3 has 14 residues. CDR1 and CDR2 from the germline V gene are SGHVS and FQNEAQ. Trimming stripped 8 bases from V and 2 bases from J, with 15 bases between. Together with reference TRBV7-8 and TRBJ2-5, the CDR3 gives the full variable domain: GAGVSQSPRYKVAKRGQDVALRCDPISGHVSLFWYQQALGQGPEFLTYFQNEAQLDKSGLPSDRFFAERPEGSVSTLKIQRTQQEDSAVYLCASYRPGLQETQYFGPGTRLLVL.